The 24 T cell receptor beta chains listed next were all sequenced from one sample in a study of beta chain features in type 1 diabetes. These receptors' antigens are unknown. Investigators reverse transcribed all isolated RNA, so they sequenced expressed TCRB transcripts. Profiling relied on immunoSEQ multiplex PCR, and the TCRdb table lists in-frame clones only, not all of them. The sample has about 740,000 clones; 13% are singletons. Study-level results: Type 1 diabetes patients showed a moderate but significant shortening of TCRB CDR3s in all four CD4+ subsets.

The sample taken for sequencing was naive CD4+ T cells from blood. The receptors here all came from a man in his late teens or twenties with type 1 diabetes.

CDR3 amino acids: CASRHVNEKLFF. DNA for the CDR3: TGTGCCAGCCGACATGTTAATGAAAAACTGTTTTTT. The chain couples TRBV11-2 to TRBJ1-4, with D hard to call. Germline CDR1 is SGHAT and CDR2 is FQNNGV. CDR3 length: 12 amino acids. Trimming took 8 bases from V and 4 from J, leaving 8 bases between them. The full variable domain, completed using reference TRBV11-2 and TRBJ1-4, is EAGVAQSPRYKIIEKRQSVAFWCNPISGHATLYWYQQILGQGPKLLIQFQNNGVVDDSQLPKDRFSAERLKGVDSTLKIQPAKLEDSAVYLCASRHVNEKLFFGSGTQLSVL.

As for this clone: Relative to the germline gene, one junction end is altered; a read error may explain this. The chain employs TRBV6-1 and TRBJ2-5; 7 positions agree with TRBD1. Germline CDR1 reads MNHNS; CDR2 reads SASEGT. CDR3 size: 15 residues. The CDR3 here is CASREGGRVGETQYF. The CDR3 bases are TGTGCCAGCAGGGAAGGGGGCAGGGTCGGAGAGACCCAGTACTTC.

The sample holds a few counts of this clone. The V gene is TRBV27, the J gene TRBJ1-1, with D unclear. There are 14 residues in the CDR3. The germline gives CDR1 MNHEY, CDR2 SMNVEV (reference sequence). Trimming removed 6 bases at V and 1 base at J, with 12 bases between. CDR3 sequence reads: CASSLQSRNTEAFF. In DNA form, the CDR3 reads TGTGCCAGCAGCCTCCAAAGCCGGAACACTGAAGCTTTCTTT.

The rearrangement uses TRBV4-1 and TRBJ2-1; D is perhaps TRBD1 (5 bases). Looked up from germline, CDR1 is MGHRA and CDR2 is YSYEKL. The CDR3 loop spans 15 amino acids. The ends were cut back, 2 bases at V and 6 bases at J, with 14 bases in the middle. In DNA, the CDR3 is TGCGCCAGCAGCCAACGGACAAGAGACGGCAATGAGCAGTTCTTC. Protein sequence: CASSQRTRDGNEQFF.

In nucleotides, the CDR3 is TGTGCCAGCAGCTTAGATGACACCGGGGAGCTGTTTTTT. Encoded protein: CASSLDDTGELFF. This chain links TRBV7-9 with TRBJ2-2; D is ambiguous. In germline, CDR1 is SEHNR, CDR2 FQNEAQ (reference sequence). CDR3 length: 13 amino acids. V dropped 1 base and J dropped 3 bases, with 3 bases sitting between them.

This clone occurred a few times. The chain is built from TRBV5-4 and TRBJ2-5, with D perhaps TRBD2 (5 bases). Trimming pared 1 base from V and 4 bases from J, leaving 11 bases between. Germline CDR1 and CDR2: SGHNT and YYREEE (reference sequence). This CDR3 spans 14 amino acids. CDR3: CASSLRDGVETQYF. The CDR3 DNA is TGTGCCAGCAGCTTGCGTGACGGGGTAGAGACCCAGTACTTC.

In its sample, this clone was seen a few times. The chain has TRBV28 and TRBJ2-6, with D maybe TRBD1 (5 bases). V lost 5 bases and J 4 bases, leaving 18 bases between the germline ends. CDR1 MDHEN and CDR2 SYDVKM come from the germline V gene. CDR3 length: 17 residues. The CDR3 spells CASSPLPQGFGANVLTF. DNA for the CDR3: TGTGCCAGCAGTCCCCTCCCCCAGGGTTTCGGGGCCAACGTCCTGACTTTC. The variable domain in full, completed from reference TRBV28 and TRBJ2-6, reads DVKVTQSSRYLVKRTGEKVFLECVQDMDHENMFWYRQDPGLGLRLIYFSYDVKMKEKGDIPEGYSVSREKKERFSLILESASTNQTSMYLCASSPLPQGFGANVLTFGAGSRLTVL.

This chain uses TRBV5-1 with TRBJ2-5, with D tentatively TRBD1 or TRBD2 (6 bases each). Germline V gene lookup returns CDR1 SGHRS and CDR2 YFSETQ. The CDR3 loop spans 15 amino acids. Trimming cost V 0 bases and J 1 base, with 10 bases left between them. For the CDR3, the DNA is TGCGCCAGCAGCTTGGAGGGGGGACCCCAAGAGACCCAGTACTTC. This translates into CASSLEGGPQETQYF. The variable domain in full, completed from reference TRBV5-1 and TRBJ2-5, reads KAGVTQTPRYLIKTRGQQVTLSCSPISGHRSVSWYQQTPGQGLQFLFEYFSETQRNKGNFPGRFSGRQFSNSRSEMNVSTLELGDSALYLCASSLEGGPQETQYFGPGTRLLVL.

The V call is TRBV2, the J call TRBJ2-7; 8 bases line up with TRBD1. The germline CDR1 and CDR2 sequences are SNHLY and FYNNEI. This CDR3 has 13 residues. V shed 11 bases, J shed 3 bases, and the junction held 9 bases outside the gene matches. For the CDR3, the DNA is TGTGCCCGAAGGGGCACAGGGGGCTACGAGCAGTACTTC. Translated: CARRGTGGYEQYF.

The chain couples TRBV2 to TRBJ2-6, with TRBD1 as a possible D gene (6 bases). Trimming pared 8 bases from V and 2 bases from J, leaving 10 bases between. Germline V gene sequence: CDR1 SNHLY, CDR2 FYNNEI. The CDR3 contains 14 residues. The CDR3 protein is CASLGGAGANVLTF. Written as DNA, the CDR3 is TGTGCCAGCCTAGGGGGAGCTGGGGCCAACGTCCTGACTTTC.

This clone was picked up a small number of times. This chain links TRBV19 with TRBJ1-5; D uncertain. Trimming shortened V by 7 bases and J by 1 base, and 5 bases separated the two germline ends. The CDR3 runs to 12 residues. Germline V CDR1 and CDR2: LNHDA, SQIVND (reference sequence). The CDR3 region has the DNA TGTGCCAGTACGGAAAGCAATCAGCCCCAGCATTTT. Its translation: CASTESNQPQHF. Full variable domain (missing parts from reference TRBV19 and TRBJ1-5): DGGITQSPKYLFRKEGQNVTLSCEQNLNHDAMYWYRQDPGQGLRLIYYSQIVNDFQKGDIAEGYSVSREKKESFPLTVTSAQKNPTAFYLCASTESNQPQHFGDGTRLSIL.

There are a few counts of this clone. This chain connects TRBV7-9 to TRBJ2-1; D ambiguous. The CDR3 runs 15 residues. CDR1 and CDR2 from the germline V gene are SEHNR and FQNEAQ (reference sequence). Trimming took off 1 base at V and 7 bases at J, with 14 bases between the two ends. CDR3 amino acids: CASSLVFQVLNEQFF. The CDR3 coding sequence is TGTGCCAGCAGCTTAGTCTTTCAGGTTTTAAATGAGCAGTTCTTC.

The rearrangement joins TRBV7-2 to TRBJ2-2; the D is unclear. This CDR3 spans 13 amino acids. V lost 2 bases and J lost 4, with 5 bases in between. Germline V gene sequence: CDR1 SGHTA, CDR2 FQGNSA. CDR3 bases: TGTGCCAGCAGCTTATCGGCCACCGGGGAGCTGTTTTTT. Protein: CASSLSATGELFF.

This clone was observed a few times. The chain employs TRBV11-2 and TRBJ2-2; 7 bases map to TRBD1. Germline-derived CDR1 and CDR2 are SGHAT and FQNNGV. The junction had 7 bases not matched to a gene; V was cut back by 2 bases and J by 7 bases. This CDR3 has 15 amino acids. In DNA form, the CDR3 reads TGTGCCAGCAGCTTAAGGCACAGGGGTCTCGGGGAGCTGTTTTTT. Protein product: CASSLRHRGLGELFF.

This clone showed up just a few times. CDR3 amino acids: CASSGSPTAYEQYF. The CDR3 bases are TGTGCCAGCAGCGGTTCGCCGACCGCCTACGAGCAGTACTTC. The V call is TRBV13, the J call TRBJ2-7, with D hard to call. This CDR3 region has 14 residues. Trimming cost V 5 bases and J 2 bases, with 13 bases left between them. Germline CDR1 is PRHDT and CDR2 is FYEKMQ (reference sequence).

In nucleotides, the CDR3 is TGTGCCAGCAGCTTAGCGCGGGCAGGGTTTTTGTACGAGCAGTACTTC. It codes for CASSLARAGFLYEQYF. This chain uses TRBV7-2 with TRBJ2-7; possibly TRBD1 or TRBD2 for D (5 bases each). CDR3 length equals 16 residues. The V gene's germline CDR1 is SGHTA and CDR2 FQGNSA. Trimming pared 0 bases from V and 4 bases from J, leaving 16 bases between.

In its sample, this clone was seen a few times. This chain joins TRBV5-1 and TRBJ2-3, with a possible D match to TRBD2 (6 bases). The CDR3 sequence is 15 residues long. Trimming removed 7 bases from V and 4 bases from J, with 19 bases in between. The germline V gene has CDR1 SGHRS and CDR2 YFSETQ. CDR3 sequence: CASGGTPVTADTQYF. The DNA of the CDR3 is TGCGCCAGCGGCGGGACCCCGGTCACCGCAGATACGCAGTATTTT.

The rearrangement joins TRBV11-1 to TRBJ1-6; D ambiguous. The CDR3 is 14 residues long. V was trimmed by 5 bases and J by 10 bases, leaving 15 bases between them. The V gene's germline CDR1 is SGHAT and CDR2 FQDESV (reference sequence). The DNA of the CDR3 is TGTGCCAGCAGCCCTATCGAGGGCCGATCACCCCTCCACTTT. Its protein product is CASSPIEGRSPLHF.

The chain is built from TRBV10-2 and TRBJ1-1, with D uncertain. CDR1 WSHSY and CDR2 SAAADI come from the germline V gene. CDR3 length: 15 amino acids. Trimming stripped 5 bases from V and 8 bases from J, with 21 bases between. CDR3 nucleotide sequence: TGCGCCAGCAGTTCTAAACATAATATGGTGGACGAAGCTTTCTTT. Its protein is CASSSKHNMVDEAFF.

This clone showed up just once. The rearrangement uses TRBV14 and TRBJ2-3, with 9 bases aligning to TRBD1. V gave up 4 bases and J gave up 3 bases; unmatched junction bases: 2. This CDR3 spans 14 amino acids. The germline V gene encodes CDR1 SGHDN and CDR2 FVKESK. DNA of the CDR3: TGTGCCAGCAGCCGGGACAGGGCAACAGATACGCAGTATTTT. It codes for CASSRDRATDTQYF.

The rearrangement uses TRBV5-1 and TRBJ2-7, with a weak D call TRBD1 (5 bases). The CDR3 length is 14 residues. Germline-derived CDR1 and CDR2 are SGHRS and YFSETQ. V dropped 0 bases and J dropped 5 bases, with 12 bases sitting between them. The CDR3 loop is CASSLGSGFDEQYF. The DNA of the CDR3 is TGCGCCAGCAGCTTGGGTTCAGGGTTCGACGAGCAGTACTTC.

This clone came up a few times. This rearrangement joins TRBV6-5 to TRBJ2-1; D is undetermined. V lost 0 bases to trimming and J lost 7 bases, with 10 bases between them. From germline, CDR1 is MNHEY and CDR2 SVGAGI. This CDR3 spans 14 amino acids. The CDR3 region has the DNA TGTGCCAGCAGTTACTCGACCAGGCGGAATGAGCAGTTCTTC. This codes for CASSYSTRRNEQFF.

This clone was picked up a small number of times. The J gene is TRBJ1-1, the V gene TRBV7-8; D gene ambiguous. The germline V gene has CDR1 SGHVS and CDR2 FQNEAQ. The ends were cut back, 0 bases at V and 5 bases at J, with 7 bases in the middle. CDR3 length equals 13 residues. The chain's CDR3 is CASSLAVTTEAFF. The CDR3 bases are TGTGCCAGCAGCTTAGCGGTGACGACTGAAGCTTTCTTT.

V and J are TRBV6-5 and TRBJ2-2; D call uncertain. V lost 5 bases, J lost 4 bases, and 8 bases lay in between. The germline V gene has CDR1 MNHEY and CDR2 SVGAGI. The CDR3 runs to 13 residues. CDR3 coding DNA: TGTGCCAGCAGTCCCCCCACCACCGGGGAGCTGTTTTTT. Translation gives CASSPPTTGELFF.